The clone carrying this TCR beta chain appeared once. Its antigen is unidentified. The entry originates in a study of T cell responses to AZD1222 COVID-19 vaccine. Points from the study as a whole: Only a handful of people who got AZD1222 tested seropositive at baseline. It should be noted that donors were predominantly white British and more often female, and clonal diversity was possibly underestimated. With two AZD1222 doses given, Spike-specific TCR breadth and depth both rose. Close to half of all spike-specific TCRs reportedly target regions of the variants that are unmutated.

The CDR3 length is 14 residues. Per the germline V gene, CDR1 is KGHSH and CDR2 is LQKENI. Trimming cost V 4 bases and J 5 bases, with 15 bases left between them. Measured with immunoSEQ multiplex PCR; TCRdb has only the in-frame clones, and not every one. Here the sample spans some 130,000 clones, roughly 91% being singletons. The material sequenced was peripheral blood, taken 28 days after the second AZD1222 dose. The V and J genes are TRBV18 and TRBJ2-7; unclear D gene. The TCR originated in an adult who received the AZD1222 COVID-19 vaccine. This CDR3 reads CASSRYRSRDEQYF. The CDR3, as DNA: TGTGCCAGCTCACGGTACAGATCCCGCGACGAGCAGTACTTC.